The 5 T cell receptor beta chains below all came from one sample that was sequenced in a study of T cell responses to AZD1222 COVID-19 vaccine. Data came from immunoSEQ multiplex PCR; TCRdb stores just in-frame clones and leaves some out. The table shows about 180,000 clones, with roughly 88% occurring only once. The specimen comprised peripheral blood, sampled 28 days after the second AZD1222 dose. The receptors derive from an adult who received the AZD1222 COVID-19 vaccine.

DNA of the CDR3: TGTGCCAGCAGCTGGGGACAGGGAGGAGAGCAGTACTTC. Protein product: CASSWGQGGEQYF. The chain joins TRBV7-3 to TRBJ2-7, with TRBD1 matching over 9 bases. The CDR3 runs to 13 residues. The V gene end was trimmed by 4 bases and the J gene end by 7 bases; junction bases not matched to a gene: 5. Per germline, CDR1 SGHTA and CDR2 FQGTGA.

This chain connects TRBV18 to TRBJ1-2; 9 bases are a match to TRBD1. The CDR3 covers 15 residues. With V trimmed by 3 bases and J by 5 bases, 7 bases remained unmatched. Germline V CDR1 and CDR2: KGHSH, LQKENI. The CDR3 protein is CASSPSRQGEYGYTF. The CDR3 DNA is TGTGCCAGCTCACCCTCCAGACAGGGGGAGTATGGCTACACCTTC.

This rearrangement joins TRBV25-1 to TRBJ2-3, with D perhaps TRBD1 (6 bases). The CDR3 has 15 residues. Germline assignment: CDR1 MGHDK and CDR2 SYGVNS. V was cut by 0 bases and J by 4 bases, with 11 bases left in between. CDR3 protein: CASSEYTGSADTQYF. DNA for the CDR3: TGTGCCAGCAGTGAATATACAGGGAGTGCAGATACGCAGTATTTT.

V usage is TRBV2 and J usage is TRBJ2-3, with a tentative D call TRBD1 (7 bases). This CDR3 is built from 14 residues. CDR1 is SNHLY and CDR2 is FYNNEI in the germline V gene. V was cut by 4 bases and J by 2 bases, with 10 bases left in between. The CDR3 nucleotides are TGTGCCAGCAGTGTGGAGGGGGCCACAGATACGCAGTATTTT. Its translation: CASSVEGATDTQYF.

The chain carries TRBV19 and TRBJ1-6; 11 bases match TRBD1. Looked up from germline, CDR1 is LNHDA and CDR2 is SQIVND (reference sequence). The length of the CDR3 is 14 residues. V was clipped by 6 bases and J by 9 bases; unmatched bases: 4. The CDR3 is CASSGTGGSSPLHF. The CDR3 DNA follows: TGTGCCAGTAGCGGGACAGGGGGAAGTTCACCCCTCCACTTT.